This T cell receptor beta chain was identified during a study of T cell repertoires in cytomegalovirus infection. Study context: Indications of both CMV infection and matching HLA type were provided by public TCR beta signatures.

Germline assignment: CDR1 SGHDT and CDR2 YYEEEE. V trimming: 3 bases; J trimming: 3 bases; junction bases outside the gene matches: 2. The CDR3 length is 13 residues. As for this clonotype: Its matching antigen is unknown.

Each CDR3 protein is one row after TCRdb ran MiXCR on the reads. The sample consists of about 60,000 distinct CDR3 sequences, roughly 34% of them appearing once. General study results and limits: In two of eight donors, the top clonotype was HLA-C-restricted CMV-specific.

This chain connects TRBV5-6 to TRBJ1-1, with TRBD1 matching over 7 bases. This clonotype was obtained from a human donor in good health (CMV status not recorded). Some clones in this sample may be carry-over from other donors' samples. The source material was PBMCs, sequenced either directly or after in vitro stimulation (not recorded which). The chain's CDR3 is CASSWDSYTEAFF. CDR3 coding DNA: TGTGCCAGCAGCTGGGACAGCTACACTGAAGCTTTCTTT.